This TCR beta chain was found in a study of blood T cell repertoires in COVID-19. Overall study: PBMCs, B-cell-depleted T cells, or T cells were the source of the cDNA or gDNA that made up the material.

CDR3 length: 11 amino acids. CDR1 MNHNS and CDR2 SASEGT come from the germline V gene. The germline V and J ends were trimmed by 2 bases and 14 bases, with 9 bases remaining between them. Original analysis: Counts of nucleated cells, estimated from reference gene primer amplification, were obtained. Repertoires were generated with immunoSEQ multiplex PCR, while TCRdb's copy carries only in-frame clones and drops some. V, J and clone size reflect that table, while D and trimming were determined from the DNA. The data contain more than 25,000 clones, 85% to 95% of them seen just once; the ten biggest clones take up about 4%.

Sequenced material: peripheral blood. This sequence originates from a human donor with active COVID-19. The donor label of this sample is uncertain. The chain employs TRBV6-1 and TRBJ1-4; the D is unclear. The CDR3 reads CASSESPGLFF. Here the CDR3 DNA reads TGTGCCAGCAGTGAATCCCCGGGGCTGTTTTTT.